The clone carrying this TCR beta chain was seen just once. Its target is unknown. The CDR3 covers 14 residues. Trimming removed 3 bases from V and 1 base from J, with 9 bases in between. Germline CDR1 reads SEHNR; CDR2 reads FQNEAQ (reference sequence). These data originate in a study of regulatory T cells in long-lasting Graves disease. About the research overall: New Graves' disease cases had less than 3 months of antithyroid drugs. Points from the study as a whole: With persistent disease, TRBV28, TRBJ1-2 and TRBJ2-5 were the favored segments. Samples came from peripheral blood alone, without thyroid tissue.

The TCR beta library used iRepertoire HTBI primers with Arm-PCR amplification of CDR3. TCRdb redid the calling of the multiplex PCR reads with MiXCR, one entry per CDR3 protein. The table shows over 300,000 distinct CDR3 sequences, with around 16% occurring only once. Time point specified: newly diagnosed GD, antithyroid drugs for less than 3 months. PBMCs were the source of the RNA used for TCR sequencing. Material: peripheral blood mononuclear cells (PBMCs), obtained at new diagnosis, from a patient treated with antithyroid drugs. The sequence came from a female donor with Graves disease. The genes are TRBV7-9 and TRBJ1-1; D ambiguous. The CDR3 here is CASSFSERNTEAFF. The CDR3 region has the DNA TGTGCCAGCAGCTTCTCAGAAAGGAACACTGAAGCTTTCTTT.